The 28 T cell receptor beta chains reported below all come from one sample, sequenced in a study of blood T cell repertoires in COVID-19 (dated by TCRdb to the early 2020s). Library generation was performed with the immunoSEQ multiplex PCR assay. The source is immuneACCESS, and TCRdb retained only in-frame sequences with V and J called. Part of the clones is not carried over; for the studies checked, unresolved V genes explain less than half of this, and the remainder is unexplained. This sample comprises about 310,000 clones, approximately 88% of them detected only once. The leading ten clones occupy about 8.9% of the sample. The sample consisted of PBMCs or T cells enriched from blood (not recorded which). The origin of the receptors is a young woman who had recovered from COVID-19.

The chain links TRBV4-3 to TRBJ1-4; D unclear. CDR3 length equals 17 residues. Between the trimmed V and J ends, which lost 1 base and 2 bases, there was a span of 14 bases. CDR1 is LGHNA, CDR2 YSLEER, per germline. CDR3 in DNA: TGCGCCAGCAGCCAAGTGATGGCGCGAGCGACTAATGAAAAACTGTTTTTT. Protein product: CASSQVMARATNEKLFF.

The J gene is TRBJ1-1, the V gene TRBV19, with D unclear. The CDR3 is made up of 15 amino acids. The germline V and J ends were trimmed by 5 bases and 3 bases, with 16 bases remaining between them. Per the germline V gene, CDR1 is LNHDA and CDR2 is SQIVND (reference sequence). CDR3 bases: TGTGCCAGTAGTTCCGGGCGGGGTTCGGACACTGAAGCTTTCTTT. Translation gives CASSSGRGSDTEAFF. The full variable domain, its missing parts supplied by reference TRBV19 and TRBJ1-1, is DGGITQSPKYLFRKEGQNVTLSCEQNLNHDAMYWYRQDPGQGLRLIYYSQIVNDFQKGDIAEGYSVSREKKESFPLTVTSAQKNPTAFYLCASSSGRGSDTEAFFGQGTRLTVV.

V is TRBV18 and J is TRBJ2-1; D perhaps matches TRBD1 (6 bases). The CDR3 runs to 15 residues. Trimming left V 3 bases short and J 2 bases short, with 11 bases between. In germline, CDR1 is KGHSH, CDR2 LQKENI. The CDR3, as DNA: TGTGCCAGCTCACCTGACAGGTCCACCTACAATGAGCAGTTCTTC. Amino acids: CASSPDRSTYNEQFF.

The chain recombines TRBV25-1 with TRBJ1-1, with 8 bases that match TRBD1. The CDR3 extends over 14 amino acids. Trimming at V came to 4 bases and at J to 11 bases, leaving 12 bases not matched to a gene. Germline V gene lookup returns CDR1 MGHDK and CDR2 SYGVNS. The CDR3 region is CASSADRGVIRAFF. Here the CDR3 DNA reads TGTGCCAGCAGTGCCGACAGGGGAGTTATCCGGGCTTTCTTT. The full variable domain, rest sourced from reference TRBV25-1 and TRBJ1-1, is EADIYQTPRYLVIGTGKKITLECSQTMGHDKMYWYQQDPGMELHLIHYSYGVNSTEKGDLSSESTVSRIRTEHFPLTLESARPSHTSQYLCASSADRGVIRAFFGQGTRLTVV.

This chain joins TRBV2 and TRBJ1-1, with no clear D. Trimming left V 6 bases short and J 1 base short, with 9 bases between. CDR1 and CDR2 (germline): SNHLY, FYNNEI. CDR3 length equals 13 residues. Here the CDR3 reads CASRLYKNTEAFF. The CDR3, as DNA: TGTGCCAGCAGGCTTTACAAGAACACTGAAGCTTTCTTT.

The chain uses TRBV19 and TRBJ1-3; D is perhaps TRBD1 (6 bases). The V end was cut by 4 bases, the J end by 3 bases, with 22 bases between. Germline values: CDR1 LNHDA, CDR2 SQIVND (reference sequence). The CDR3 extends over 18 amino acids. The CDR3 sequence is CASSTRRDKFWGGNTIYF. The CDR3 region has the DNA TGTGCCAGTAGTACCCGCCGGGACAAATTTTGGGGTGGAAACACCATATATTTT. Complete variable domain (other parts from reference TRBV19 and TRBJ1-3): DGGITQSPKYLFRKEGQNVTLSCEQNLNHDAMYWYRQDPGQGLRLIYYSQIVNDFQKGDIAEGYSVSREKKESFPLTVTSAQKNPTAFYLCASSTRRDKFWGGNTIYFGEGSWLTVV.

The V gene is TRBV20-1, the J gene TRBJ2-1, with D possibly being TRBD2 (6 bases). Per the germline V gene, CDR1 is DFQATT and CDR2 is SNEGSKA (reference sequence). The CDR3 has 11 residues. Deletions cut 6 bases from V and 10 bases from J, with 13 bases between. The CDR3 DNA reads as TGCAGTGCCACCTCGGGAGTGGAGCAGTTCTTC. Protein: CSATSGVEQFF.

This chain joins TRBV19 and TRBJ2-7; 10 nucleotides agree with TRBD2. This CDR3 region has 14 residues. Per the germline V gene, CDR1 is LNHDA and CDR2 is SQIVND (reference sequence). V lost 2 bases to trimming and J lost 2 bases; unmatched junction nucleotides: 0. The CDR3 loop is CASSISGRAYEQYF. The CDR3 nucleotides are TGTGCCAGTAGTATAAGCGGGAGGGCCTACGAGCAGTACTTC.

The rearrangement uses TRBV9 and TRBJ2-7, with 8 positions matching TRBD1. In germline, CDR1 is SGDLS, CDR2 YYNGEE. This CDR3 is 14 amino acids long. Trimming at V came to 4 bases and at J to 3 bases, leaving 6 bases not matched to a gene. DNA for the CDR3: TGTGCCAGCAGCTCCGGACAGGGCCACTACGAGCAGTACTTC. Its protein product is CASSSGQGHYEQYF.

J is TRBJ2-3 and V is TRBV19; 12 bases agree with TRBD2. CDR1 and CDR2 (germline): LNHDA, SQIVND (reference sequence). This CDR3 spans 16 amino acids. The J segment lost 2 bases and the V segment lost 5 bases, leaving 5 bases of the junction unmatched. CDR3 DNA: TGTGCCAGTAGTCGTCGACTAGCGGGGGACACAGATACGCAGTATTTT. This encodes CASSRRLAGDTDTQYF.

The V call is TRBV18, the J call TRBJ2-1; 11 bases line up with TRBD2. The CDR3 covers 15 residues. Germline V gene lookup returns CDR1 KGHSH and CDR2 LQKENI. Trimming removed 6 bases from V and 5 bases from J; junction bases left unmatched: 6. In nucleotides, the CDR3 is TGTGCCAGCTCCCAAGGGACTAGCGGTAACAATGAGCAGTTCTTC. Residues: CASSQGTSGNNEQFF. The full variable domain, completed using reference TRBV18 and TRBJ2-1, is NAGVMQNPRHLVRRRGQEARLRCSPMKGHSHVYWYRQLPEEGLKFMVYLQKENIIDESGMPKERFSAEFPKEGPSILRIQQVVRGDSAAYFCASSQGTSGNNEQFFGPGTRLTVL.

V usage is TRBV6-5 and J usage is TRBJ2-1; perhaps TRBD2 as D (6 bases). V was clipped by 0 bases and J by 5 bases, with 11 bases between them. The CDR3 covers 15 residues. The germline V gene encodes CDR1 MNHEY and CDR2 SVGAGI. The CDR3 DNA is TGTGCCAGCAGTTACTCGGGTAGCGGCCACAATGAGCAGTTCTTC. It encodes CASSYSGSGHNEQFF.

In this sample, this clone turned up once. This chain connects TRBV7-2 to TRBJ2-5, with TRBD2 identical over 15 bases. The CDR3 loop spans 16 amino acids. Losses at the gene ends were 5 bases for V and 6 bases for J; bases not matched to a gene: 7. The V gene's germline CDR1 is SGHTA and CDR2 FQGNSA. Here the CDR3 reads CASSLGLAGGSKTQYF. In nucleotides, the CDR3 is TGTGCCAGCAGCCTGGGACTAGCGGGAGGCTCCAAGACCCAGTACTTC.

V gene TRBV4-3 combines with J gene TRBJ2-2; D is undetermined. The CDR3 is made up of 16 amino acids. Trimming cost V 1 base and J 3 bases, with 12 bases left between them. The germline gives CDR1 LGHNA, CDR2 YSLEER. The CDR3 DNA reads TGCGCCAGCAGCCAAGCTCCCCGGGTAGACACCGGGGAGCTGTTTTTT. This codes for CASSQAPRVDTGELFF.

V is TRBV14 and J is TRBJ1-4; D remains ambiguous. Germline-derived CDR1 and CDR2 are SGHDN and FVKESK. CDR3 length equals 15 residues. The ends were cut back, 3 bases at V and 13 bases at J, with 21 bases in the middle. The CDR3 nucleotides read TGTGCCAGCAGCCAGGCAGCTGGAGGGTCGGGAGCACTGTTTTTT. As protein: CASSQAAGGSGALFF.

The CDR3 protein is CATRTAGRTEAFF. The DNA for the CDR3 is TGTGCCACCCGGACGGCGGGGAGGACTGAAGCTTTCTTT. The J gene is TRBJ1-1, the V gene TRBV6-6; the D is unclear. The CDR3 runs to 13 residues. CDR1 and CDR2 from the germline V gene are MNHNY and SVGAGI (reference sequence). V was pared by 10 bases and J by 5 bases, with 17 bases between.

This clone was found a few times. CDR3 sequence reads: CAIRLSGNSYEQYF. The CDR3, as DNA: TGTGCCATCAGGCTCTCAGGGAATTCCTACGAGCAGTACTTC. The chain has TRBV10-3 and TRBJ2-7, with D maybe TRBD1 (5 bases). V was trimmed by 6 bases and J by 1 base, leaving 13 bases between them. The germline gives CDR1 ENHRY, CDR2 SYGVKD. The CDR3 runs 14 residues.

The CDR3 spells CASTPGGPGNTIYF. CDR3 DNA: TGTGCCAGTACCCCGGGGGGGCCTGGAAACACCATATATTTT. This chain links TRBV19 with TRBJ1-3; D is perhaps TRBD1 (6 bases). Trimming stripped 7 bases from V and 2 bases from J, with 12 bases between. Germline V gene data show CDR1 as LNHDA and CDR2 as SQIVND (reference sequence). The CDR3 loop spans 14 amino acids. Complete variable domain (other parts from reference TRBV19 and TRBJ1-3): DGGITQSPKYLFRKEGQNVTLSCEQNLNHDAMYWYRQDPGQGLRLIYYSQIVNDFQKGDIAEGYSVSREKKESFPLTVTSAQKNPTAFYLCASTPGGPGNTIYFGEGSWLTVV.

The J gene is TRBJ2-1, the V gene TRBV6-2 or TRBV6-3, with 8 bases identical to TRBD2. Germline CDR1 MNHEY, CDR2 SVGEGT. This CDR3 region has 16 residues. With 2 bases clipped from V and 0 bases from J, the junction kept 3 bases outside the gene matches. This chain's CDR3 is CASSYVSGSSYNEQFF. CDR3 DNA: TGTGCCAGCAGTTACGTAAGCGGGAGCTCCTACAATGAGCAGTTCTTC.

The rearrangement links TRBV7-3 to TRBJ2-2; 8 nucleotides align to TRBD1. The length of the CDR3 is 17 residues. CDR1 and CDR2 from the germline V gene are SGHTA and FQGTGA. Losses at the gene ends were 1 base for V and 6 bases for J; bases not matched to a gene: 10. The CDR3: CASSLNRGQGAAGELFF. CDR3 DNA sequence: TGTGCCAGCAGCTTAAATCGCGGGCAGGGGGCAGCCGGGGAGCTGTTTTTT.

Comment on this clone: This sample includes further DNA sequences coding for the same CDR3. V and J are TRBV28 and TRBJ2-7, with 7 bases lining up with TRBD1. The V segment lost 6 bases and the J segment 4 bases; nucleotides outside the gene matches: 0. Per germline, CDR1 MDHEN and CDR2 SYDVKM. The CDR3 extends over 11 amino acids. In nucleotides, the CDR3 is TGTGCCAGCAGCAGGGGGTACGAGCAGTACTTC. This codes for CASSRGYEQYF.

The rearrangement links TRBV9 to TRBJ1-5; D is unclear. The germline V and J ends were trimmed by 0 bases and 3 bases, with 10 bases remaining between them. This CDR3 has 15 residues. Germline V gene sequence: CDR1 SGDLS, CDR2 YYNGEE. The DNA for the CDR3 is TGTGCCAGCAGCGTAGGAAACATCCTCAATCAGCCCCAGCATTTT. Its protein is CASSVGNILNQPQHF.

This clone was counted between two and nine times. The chain has TRBV5-4 and TRBJ1-6; weak D call: TRBD1 (6 bases). The CDR3 is 15 amino acids. The germline V gene encodes CDR1 SGHNT and CDR2 YYREEE (reference sequence). V dropped 2 bases and J dropped 1 base, with 7 bases sitting between them. CDR3 sequence: CASSLTGSYNSPLHF. The CDR3, as DNA: TGTGCCAGCAGCTTAACAGGGTCCTATAATTCACCCCTCCACTTT.

The rearrangement links TRBV7-2 to TRBJ1-4; weak D call: TRBD1 (5 bases). This CDR3 comprises 14 residues. V dropped 3 bases and J dropped 1 base, with 6 bases sitting between them. Germline values: CDR1 SGHTA, CDR2 FQGNSA. The CDR3 loop reads CASSFRGTNEKLFF. The CDR3 DNA reads as TGTGCCAGCAGCTTTAGGGGAACTAATGAAAAACTGTTTTTT. Based on the CDR3 plus reference TRBV7-2 and TRBJ1-4, the full variable domain is GAGVSQSPSNKVTEKGKDVELRCDPISGHTALYWYRQSLGQGLEFLIYFQGNSAPDKSGLPSDRFSAERTGGSVSTLTIQRTQQEDSAVYLCASSFRGTNEKLFFGSGTQLSVL.

The chain combines TRBV5-3 with TRBJ1-1, with 7 bases identical to TRBD1. TRBV5-3 is an ORF, with its function uncertain. The CDR3 totals 18 residues. The V segment lost 2 bases and the J segment 2 bases; nucleotides outside the gene matches: 15. The CDR3 loop is CARSLKLSNRGPNTEAFF. The CDR3 DNA reads TGTGCCAGAAGCTTAAAACTCAGTAACAGGGGCCCTAACACTGAAGCTTTCTTT.

The rearrangement joins TRBV2 to TRBJ2-1, with D possibly TRBD1 on 5 matching bases. Trimming removed 4 bases from V and 9 bases from J, with 16 bases in between. Germline values: CDR1 SNHLY, CDR2 FYNNEI. The CDR3 length is 14 residues. The CDR3, as DNA: TGTGCCAGCAGTGTCGAAGCAGGGTATGGTGAGCAGTTCTTC. Protein sequence: CASSVEAGYGEQFF.

The V gene is TRBV29-1, the J gene TRBJ1-1; D possibly corresponds to TRBD1 (5 bases). With 5 bases removed from V and 8 bases from J, the gap between germline ends came to 12 bases. The germline gives CDR1 SQVTM, CDR2 ANQGSEA. The CDR3 covers 11 residues. CDR3 residues: CSVSTGPEAFF. CDR3 DNA sequence: TGCAGCGTTAGTACAGGTCCGGAAGCTTTCTTT.

The chain couples TRBV7-2 to TRBJ2-5, with D unresolved. Germline CDR1 SGHTA, CDR2 FQGNSA. V was clipped by 2 bases and J by 5 bases, with 15 bases between them. The CDR3 has 15 residues. CDR3 amino acids: CASSLPLAVGETQYF. The CDR3 nucleotides read TGTGCCAGCAGCTTACCCCTGGCGGTTGGGGAGACCCAGTACTTC.